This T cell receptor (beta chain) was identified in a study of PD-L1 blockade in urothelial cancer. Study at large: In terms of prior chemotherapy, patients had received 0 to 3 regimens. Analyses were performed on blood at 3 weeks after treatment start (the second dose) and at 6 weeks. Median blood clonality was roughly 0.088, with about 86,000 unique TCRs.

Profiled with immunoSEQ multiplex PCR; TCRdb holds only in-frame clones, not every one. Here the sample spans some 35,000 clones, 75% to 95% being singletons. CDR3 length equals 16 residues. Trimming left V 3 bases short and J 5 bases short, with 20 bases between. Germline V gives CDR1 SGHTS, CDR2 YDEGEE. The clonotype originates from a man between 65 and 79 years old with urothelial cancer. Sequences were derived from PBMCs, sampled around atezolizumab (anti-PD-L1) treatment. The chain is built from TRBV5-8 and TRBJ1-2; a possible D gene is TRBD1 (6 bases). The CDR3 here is CASSSIQGTAIYGYTF. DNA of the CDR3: TGTGCCAGCAGCTCCATACAGGGTACCGCCATATATGGCTACACCTTC.